The T cell receptor beta chain described here comes from a study of blood T cell repertoires in COVID-19 (dated by TCRdb to 2020 to 2022). For context, the study as a whole: Samples from collaborators originated in the United States, Italy and Spain and spanned both the acute and convalescent phases of COVID-19. The material from the prospective study consisted of cDNA or gDNA derived from T cells, B-cell-depleted T cells, or PBMCs. Deeply sampled blood TCRbeta repertoires from subjects exposed to, actively infected with, or recovered from COVID-19 were included in the dataset. The repertoires were released in a freely available public database meant as a resource for research on the immune response to SARS-CoV-2. The samples were drawn from two sources: the first 160 participants of the ongoing ImmuneRACE study, and over 950 subjects contributed by 6 global collaborators. The sample metadata nearly always contained a de-identified subject ID, COVID-19 status, age in years and sex. Where available, HLA class I and class II types were obtained from metadata supplied by the sample provider rather than from assay-based typing. The paper's findings and limits, for the study overall: Clinical and demographic metadata were provided uncurated, with the amount varying by source and participant.

This clone is a singleton in its sample. This receptor's antigen is unknown. No base quality information exists; no much larger clone differs at one position. The collaborating institutions used their own protocols to collect whole blood in K2EDTA tubes. For TCRbeta analysis, collaborators shipped samples in one of three forms: frozen whole blood, isolated PBMCs, or DNA extracted from either of those sample types. CDR1 and CDR2, looked up from the germline V gene, are LGHNT and FRNRAP. V is clipped by 1 base and J by 5 bases, and the sequence between their germline boundaries is 9 bases long. The CDR3 covers 14 residues, taking in both the cysteine and the phenylalanine. The sequence is cut down to CDR3 DNA, 42 bases in frame from base 1. TCRbeta CDR3 regions were amplified from genomic DNA using the immunoSEQ Assay, a bias-controlled multiplex PCR. The study's processing was this. Nucleated cell counts per sample were estimated from amplification of reference gene primers within the assay. To quantify the absolute abundance of each unique TCRbeta CDR3 rearrangement, sequence reads were collapsed and filtered. For each sample, productive Simpson clonality was calculated as the square root of Simpson's diversity index over productive rearrangements. Entries here come from immuneACCESS through TCRdb and include only in-frame sequences with V and J called. Some clones fail to appear in such tables; in the studies checked, an unresolved V gene covers under half of the shortfall, and the cause of the remainder is unknown. The DNA gave D and trimming, while V, J and clone size come from that table. This sample gives 110,000 to 150,000 clones in total; under 80% of them show up just once. In total, the top ten clones hold roughly 4.5% of the sample.

The source is a man aged 55 to 70 with acute or convalescent COVID-19. The sequenced sample consisted of peripheral blood. The V gene is TRBV12-5 and the J gene is TRBJ1-5; the D segment could be TRBD1, given 5 matching bases. The sequenced DNA is TGTGCTAGTGGTTTGGGCAGGGAGGATCAGCCCCAGCATTTT. Translated, it gives CASGLGREDQPQHF.